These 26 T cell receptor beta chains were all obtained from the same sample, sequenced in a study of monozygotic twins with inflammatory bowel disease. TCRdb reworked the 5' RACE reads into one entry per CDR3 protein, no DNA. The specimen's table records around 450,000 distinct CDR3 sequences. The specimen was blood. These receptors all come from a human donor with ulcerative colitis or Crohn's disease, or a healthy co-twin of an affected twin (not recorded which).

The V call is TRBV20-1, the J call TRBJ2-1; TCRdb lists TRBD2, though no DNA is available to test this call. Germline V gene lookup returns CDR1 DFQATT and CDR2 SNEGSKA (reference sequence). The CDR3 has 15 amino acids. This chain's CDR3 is CSAAEYSGGYNEQFF.

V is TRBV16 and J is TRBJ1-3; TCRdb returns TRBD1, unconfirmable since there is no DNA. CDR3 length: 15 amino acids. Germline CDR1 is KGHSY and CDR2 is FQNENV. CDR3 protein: CASSQQQGYGNTIYF.

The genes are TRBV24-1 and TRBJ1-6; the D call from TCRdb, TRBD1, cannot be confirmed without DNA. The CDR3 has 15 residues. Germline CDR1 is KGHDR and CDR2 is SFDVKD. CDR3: CATSDSGARNSPLHF.

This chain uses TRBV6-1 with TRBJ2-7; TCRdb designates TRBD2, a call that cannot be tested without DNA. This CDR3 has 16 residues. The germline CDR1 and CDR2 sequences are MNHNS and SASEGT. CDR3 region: CASTPTPGGPGYEQYF.

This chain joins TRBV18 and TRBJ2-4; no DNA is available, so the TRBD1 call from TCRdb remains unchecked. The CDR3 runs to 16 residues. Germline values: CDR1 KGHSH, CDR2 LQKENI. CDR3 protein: CASSPVSDRAGNIQYF. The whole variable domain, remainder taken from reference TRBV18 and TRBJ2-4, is NAGVMQNPRHLVRRRGQEARLRCSPMKGHSHVYWYRQLPEEGLKFMVYLQKENIIDESGMPKERFSAEFPKEGPSILRIQQVVRGDSAAYFCASSPVSDRAGNIQYFGAGTRLSVL.

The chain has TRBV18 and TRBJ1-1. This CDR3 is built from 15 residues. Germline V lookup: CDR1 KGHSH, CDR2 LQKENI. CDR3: CASSPPNLGNTEAFF.

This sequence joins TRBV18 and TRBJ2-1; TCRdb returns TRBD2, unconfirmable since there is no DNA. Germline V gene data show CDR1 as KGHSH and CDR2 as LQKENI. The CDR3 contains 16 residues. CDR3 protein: CASSPQLAGSGNEQFF.

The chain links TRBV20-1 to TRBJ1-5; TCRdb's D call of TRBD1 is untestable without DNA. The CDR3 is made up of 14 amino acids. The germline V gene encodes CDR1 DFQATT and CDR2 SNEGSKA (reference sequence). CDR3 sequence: CSAPQTGGNQPQHF.

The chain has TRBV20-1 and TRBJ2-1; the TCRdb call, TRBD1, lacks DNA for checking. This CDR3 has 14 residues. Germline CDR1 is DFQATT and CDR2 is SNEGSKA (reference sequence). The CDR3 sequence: CSARKDNAYNEQFF.

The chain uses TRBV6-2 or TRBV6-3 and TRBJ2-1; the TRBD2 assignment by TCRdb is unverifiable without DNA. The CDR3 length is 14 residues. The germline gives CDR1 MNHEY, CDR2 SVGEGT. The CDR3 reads CASRPSGVGNEQFF.

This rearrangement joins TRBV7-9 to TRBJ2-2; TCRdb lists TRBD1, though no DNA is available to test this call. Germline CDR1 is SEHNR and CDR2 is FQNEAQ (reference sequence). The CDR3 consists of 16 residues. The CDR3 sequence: CASSSPTGQHTGELFF.

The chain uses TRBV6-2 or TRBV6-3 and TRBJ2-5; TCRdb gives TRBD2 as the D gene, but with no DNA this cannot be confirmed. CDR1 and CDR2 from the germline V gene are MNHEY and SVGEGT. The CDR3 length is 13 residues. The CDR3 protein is CASSSGTVETQYF.

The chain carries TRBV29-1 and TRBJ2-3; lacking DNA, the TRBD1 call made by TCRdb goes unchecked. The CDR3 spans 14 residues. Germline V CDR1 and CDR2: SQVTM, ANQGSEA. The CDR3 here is CSVDGTGLSDTQYF.

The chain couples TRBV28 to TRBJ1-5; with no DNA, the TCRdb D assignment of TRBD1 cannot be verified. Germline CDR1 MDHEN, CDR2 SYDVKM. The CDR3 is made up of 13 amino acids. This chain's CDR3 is CASLGGFGQPQHF.

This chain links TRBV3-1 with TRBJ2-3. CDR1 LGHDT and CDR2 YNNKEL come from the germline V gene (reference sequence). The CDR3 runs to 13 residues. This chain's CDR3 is CASSQNIRDTQYF.

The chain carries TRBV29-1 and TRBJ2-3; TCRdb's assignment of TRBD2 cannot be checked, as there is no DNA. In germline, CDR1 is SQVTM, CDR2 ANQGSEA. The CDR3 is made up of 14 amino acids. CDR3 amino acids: CSVVPPGRPDTQYF.

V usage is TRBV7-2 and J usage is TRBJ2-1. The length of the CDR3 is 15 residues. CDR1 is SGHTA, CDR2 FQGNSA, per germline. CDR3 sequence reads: CASSHPRMGMREQFF.

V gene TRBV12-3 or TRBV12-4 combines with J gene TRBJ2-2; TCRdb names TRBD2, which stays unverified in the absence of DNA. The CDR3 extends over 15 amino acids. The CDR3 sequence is CASSYALAGAGELFF.

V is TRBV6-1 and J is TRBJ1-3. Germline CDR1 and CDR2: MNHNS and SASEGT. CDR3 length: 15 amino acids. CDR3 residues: CASSDRVYSGNTIYF.

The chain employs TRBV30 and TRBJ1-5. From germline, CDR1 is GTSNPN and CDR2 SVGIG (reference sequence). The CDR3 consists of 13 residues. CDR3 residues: CAWSGGRNQPQHF. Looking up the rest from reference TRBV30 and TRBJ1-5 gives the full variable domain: SQTIHQWPATLVQPVGSPLSLECTVEGTSNPNLYWYRQAAGRGLQLLFYSVGIGQISSEVPQNLSASRPQDRQFILSSKKLLLSDSGFYLCAWSGGRNQPQHFGDGTRLSIL.

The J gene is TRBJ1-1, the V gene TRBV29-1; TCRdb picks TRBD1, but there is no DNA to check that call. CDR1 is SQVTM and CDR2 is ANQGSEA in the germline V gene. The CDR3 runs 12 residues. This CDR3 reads CSVAGQLTEAFF.

CDR3 loop: CASSQGRSVEQFF. The chain joins TRBV3-1 to TRBJ2-1. Germline loops: CDR1 LGHDT, CDR2 YNNKEL (reference sequence). CDR3 length: 13 residues.

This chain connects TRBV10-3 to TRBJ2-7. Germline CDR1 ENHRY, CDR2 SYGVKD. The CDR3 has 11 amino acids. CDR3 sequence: CAIREGYEQYF.

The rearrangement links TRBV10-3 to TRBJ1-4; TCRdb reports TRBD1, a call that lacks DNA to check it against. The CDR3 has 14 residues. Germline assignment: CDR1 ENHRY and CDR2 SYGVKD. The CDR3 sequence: CAISEGDRPEKLFF.

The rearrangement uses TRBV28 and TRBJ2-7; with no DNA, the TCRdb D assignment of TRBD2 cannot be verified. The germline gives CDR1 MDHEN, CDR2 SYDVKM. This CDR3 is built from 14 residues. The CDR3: CASSLLAGSYEQYF.

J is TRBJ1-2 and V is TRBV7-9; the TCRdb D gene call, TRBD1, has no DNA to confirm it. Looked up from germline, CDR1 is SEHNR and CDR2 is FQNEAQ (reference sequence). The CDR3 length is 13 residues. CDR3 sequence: CASSTRQDLGYTF.